This entry is about one T cell receptor beta chain. The data derive from a study of blood T cell repertoires in COVID-19. As for the study in general: Sources were T cells, B-cell-depleted T cells, or PBMCs; the material itself was cDNA or gDNA.

TCRdb keeps only in-frame clones here, not all; method: immunoSEQ multiplex PCR. The repertoire consists of more than 200,000 clones, with roughly 88% occurring once and the leading ten covering around 27%. The germline gives CDR1 SGHNT, CDR2 YYREEE (reference sequence). This CDR3 region has 15 residues. V shed 1 base and J 5 bases; nucleotides not matched to a gene: 1. Source material: peripheral blood. The TCR comes from a man aged 40-55 years with acute or convalescent COVID-19. The chain carries TRBV5-4 and TRBJ2-2, with 11 nucleotides matching TRBD2. This chain's CDR3 is CASSLLAGGTGELFF. As DNA, the CDR3 is TGTGCCAGCAGCTTGCTAGCGGGAGGAACCGGGGAGCTGTTTTTT. Filled out from reference TRBV5-4 and TRBJ2-2, the complete variable domain reads ETGVTQSPTHLIKTRGQQVTLRCSSQSGHNTVSWYQQALGQGPQFIFQYYREEENGRGNFPPRFSGLQFPNYSSELNVNALELDDSALYLCASSLLAGGTGELFFGEGSRLTVL.